A single sample is the source of the 22 T cell receptor beta chains below, sequenced in a study of cytomegalovirus exposure and HLA in healthy donors. It was with 60 Vbeta and 13 Jbeta primers that the PCR ran. Produced via immunoSEQ multiplex PCR; TCRdb's table is partial and in-frame only. In all, the sample yields around 130,000 clones. Specimen: PBMCs. Every receptor here comes from a woman aged 55-69 years in good health and CMV-seronegative.

CDR3 sequence (DNA): TGTGCCAGCAGCCTGGGACTCTCCGGGTACAATGAGCAGTTCTTC. This sequence encodes CASSLGLSGYNEQFF. The V call is TRBV5-8, the J call TRBJ2-1; TRBD2 is a possible D gene (6 bases). V was clipped by 4 bases and J by 4 bases, with 15 bases between them. The CDR3 spans 15 residues. Germline-derived CDR1 and CDR2 are SGHTS and YDEGEE. The full variable domain, with the rest looked up from reference TRBV5-8 and TRBJ2-1, is EAGVTQSPTHLIKTRGQQATLRCSPISGHTSVYWYQQALGLGLQFLLWYDEGEERNRGNFPPRFSGRQFPNYSSELNVNALELEDSALYLCASSLGLSGYNEQFFGPGTRLTVL.

The genes are TRBV10-1 and TRBJ2-5, with 8 bases matching TRBD1. Germline CDR1 and CDR2: WNHNN and SYGVQD (reference sequence). This CDR3 region has 16 residues. V was pared by 0 bases and J by 3 bases, with 6 bases of the junction left unmatched. The CDR3 region is CASSESTGQGEETQYF. As DNA, the CDR3 is TGCGCCAGCAGTGAGTCAACTGGACAGGGAGAAGAGACCCAGTACTTC.

This sequence joins TRBV5-1 and TRBJ1-2, with D possibly matching TRBD1 (6 bases). Trimming left V 4 bases short and J 8 bases short, with 12 bases between. Per the germline V gene, CDR1 is SGHRS and CDR2 is YFSETQ. The CDR3 spans 12 residues. The CDR3 sequence is CASSSTGSGYTF. The CDR3 coding sequence is TGCGCCAGCAGCAGCACAGGGTCCGGCTACACCTTC.

The chain links TRBV30 to TRBJ1-5; D is possibly TRBD1 (6 bases). The CDR3 runs 13 residues. Trimming took 5 bases from V and 6 from J, leaving 14 bases between them. Per the germline V gene, CDR1 is GTSNPN and CDR2 is SVGIG (reference sequence). CDR3 bases: TGTGCCTGGGGCGCGACCAGGGGTCAGCCCCAGCATTTT. Its translation is CAWGATRGQPQHF.

This rearrangement joins TRBV28 to TRBJ1-2, with D possibly TRBD1 on 5 matching bases. The CDR3 runs to 14 residues. Germline V gives CDR1 MDHEN, CDR2 SYDVKM. The V end lost 8 bases, the J end lost 5 bases, and 18 bases lay between the germline ends. The CDR3 DNA is TGTGCCAGCTGTAGAGACAGTTCTCTTTATGGCTACACCTTC. Its protein product is CASCRDSSLYGYTF.

J is TRBJ2-5 and V is TRBV27; 7 nucleotides line up with TRBD1. Germline values: CDR1 MNHEY, CDR2 SMNVEV (reference sequence). This CDR3 is 16 amino acids long. V lost 6 bases to trimming and J lost 3 bases; unmatched junction nucleotides: 13. The CDR3 DNA follows: TGTGCCAGCAGGCGGAAGCCGGACAGGCCCGAAGAGACCCAGTACTTC. It yields the protein CASRRKPDRPEETQYF.

Points on this clone: The sample holds other DNA sequences that translate to the same CDR3. V and J are TRBV28 and TRBJ1-1; TRBD1 matches 7 bases. The J segment lost 6 bases and the V segment lost 2 bases, leaving 18 bases of the junction unmatched. The CDR3 extends over 18 amino acids. Germline assignment: CDR1 MDHEN and CDR2 SYDVKM. The CDR3 DNA is TGTGCCAGCAGTTTAGTAGGGGGCCTCTCGGCGAAGATCGCTGAAGCTTTCTTT. This gives the protein CASSLVGGLSAKIAEAFF.

The J gene is TRBJ2-7, the V gene TRBV21-1; TRBD2 reflects the table's D call only, with no check against the DNA. TRBV21-1 is reported as a pseudogene. The CDR3 contains 16 residues. CDR3 coding DNA: TGTGCCAGCAGCAAGTTTAGGAGGGGCCTGTCCTACGAGCAGTACTTC. Protein product: CASSKFRRGLSYEQYF.

This sequence joins TRBV4-1 and TRBJ1-5, with D perhaps matching TRBD1 (5 bases). The V gene's germline CDR1 is MGHRA and CDR2 YSYEKL. With 1 base removed from V and 4 bases from J, the gap between germline ends came to 11 bases. The CDR3 contains 15 residues. The CDR3, as DNA: TGCGCCAGCAGCCAAGGCAGGGTCAATAATCAGCCCCAGCATTTT. Its protein product is CASSQGRVNNQPQHF.

The V and J genes are TRBV5-8 and TRBJ1-5; perhaps TRBD1 as D (5 bases). Per germline, CDR1 SGHTS and CDR2 YDEGEE. This CDR3 spans 14 amino acids. V dropped 5 bases and J dropped 2 bases, with 11 bases sitting between them. The CDR3 sequence is CASSWGVGNQPQHF. The CDR3 nucleotides read TGTGCCAGCAGTTGGGGCGTCGGCAATCAGCCCCAGCATTTT. Full variable domain (remainder filled in from reference TRBV5-8 and TRBJ1-5): EAGVTQSPTHLIKTRGQQATLRCSPISGHTSVYWYQQALGLGLQFLLWYDEGEERNRGNFPPRFSGRQFPNYSSELNVNALELEDSALYLCASSWGVGNQPQHFGDGTRLSIL.

The CDR3: CASSPGTGGKETQYF. Here the CDR3 DNA reads TGCGCCAGCAGCCCCGGGACAGGGGGCAAAGAGACCCAGTACTTC. The V gene is TRBV5-1, the J gene TRBJ2-5, with TRBD1 matching over 12 bases. CDR1 and CDR2 (germline): SGHRS, YFSETQ. Germline trimming cut 4 bases from V and 3 bases from J; bases unmatched to any gene: 4. The CDR3 loop spans 15 amino acids.

The chain has TRBV30 and TRBJ2-5, with D possibly being TRBD2 (6 bases). The CDR3 runs to 13 residues. Trimming left V 0 bases short and J 5 bases short, with 10 bases between. CDR1 and CDR2 (germline): GTSNPN, SVGIG (reference sequence). The CDR3: CAWSVGGSETQYF. DNA for the CDR3: TGTGCCTGGAGTGTTGGAGGGTCGGAGACCCAGTACTTC.

V and J are TRBV5-1 and TRBJ2-1; 7 bases fit TRBD2. The CDR3 loop spans 13 amino acids. From germline, CDR1 is SGHRS and CDR2 YFSETQ. V was pared by 4 bases and J by 7 bases, with 5 bases of the junction left unmatched. CDR3 bases: TGCGCCAGCAGCCTAGACGGGGGGAATGAGCAGTTCTTC. Translation gives CASSLDGGNEQFF. The full variable domain, completed using reference TRBV5-1 and TRBJ2-1, is KAGVTQTPRYLIKTRGQQVTLSCSPISGHRSVSWYQQTPGQGLQFLFEYFSETQRNKGNFPGRFSGRQFSNSRSEMNVSTLELGDSALYLCASSLDGGNEQFFGPGTRLTVL.

This rearrangement joins TRBV25-1 to TRBJ2-5, with D perhaps TRBD1 (6 bases). The J call may be incorrect, as the DNA end agrees better with TRBJ2-7. This CDR3 contains 17 residues. Per the germline V gene, CDR1 is MGHDK and CDR2 is SYGVNS. This CDR3 reads CASSGGYEQGSAYEQYF. The CDR3 DNA follows: TGTGCCAGCAGTGGAGGCTACGAACAGGGTTCGGCATACGAGCAGTACTTC.

In DNA, the CDR3 is TGTGCCAGCAGTTTAAGGGGACTAGACTACAATGAGCAGTTCTTC. Residues: CASSLRGLDYNEQFF. The chain links TRBV27 to TRBJ2-1; 8 bases fit TRBD2. The CDR3 extends over 15 amino acids. Per the germline V gene, CDR1 is MNHEY and CDR2 is SMNVEV (reference sequence). Germline trimming cut 2 bases from V and 3 bases from J; bases unmatched to any gene: 3.

The chain has TRBV29-1 and TRBJ2-1; D may be TRBD1 (6 bases). Germline CDR1 is SQVTM and CDR2 is ANQGSEA. Trimming cost V 4 bases and J 5 bases, with 9 bases left between them. The CDR3 has 12 residues. The CDR3 reads CSVGGGNNEQFF. The CDR3 DNA follows: TGCAGCGTTGGAGGGGGTAACAATGAGCAGTTCTTC.

The chain employs TRBV19 and TRBJ2-7; 8 positions agree with TRBD2. V shed 9 bases, J shed 2 bases, and the junction held 15 bases outside the gene matches. The CDR3 has 16 residues. The germline gives CDR1 LNHDA, CDR2 SQIVND (reference sequence). As DNA, the CDR3 is TGTGCCAGCAGCACCTCCGCTAGCGGGCGACCCTACGAGCAGTACTTC. It yields the protein CASSTSASGRPYEQYF.

The gene calls are TRBV7-9 and TRBJ1-5, with a tentative D call TRBD1 (5 bases). This CDR3 is 17 amino acids long. Looked up from germline, CDR1 is SEHNR and CDR2 is FQNEAQ (reference sequence). V lost 5 bases and J lost 5, with 22 bases in between. CDR3 sequence reads: CASSASPRRGGDQPQHF. In DNA form, the CDR3 reads TGTGCCAGCAGCGCATCACCTCGACGGGGAGGGGATCAGCCCCAGCATTTT.

The chain couples TRBV30 to TRBJ1-1; weak D call: TRBD1 (5 bases). This CDR3 is 11 amino acids long. With 1 base removed from V and 8 bases from J, the gap between germline ends came to 8 bases. The germline V gene has CDR1 GTSNPN and CDR2 SVGIG (reference sequence). CDR3 DNA: TGTGCCTGGAGTGAGACAGCCGAAGCTTTCTTT. Its translation: CAWSETAEAFF.

V usage is TRBV7-9 and J usage is TRBJ2-1; D is undetermined. V was shortened by 2 bases and J by 6 bases, with 14 bases between the two germline ends. There are 15 residues in the CDR3. CDR1 and CDR2 (germline): SEHNR, FQNEAQ (reference sequence). The CDR3 bases are TGTGCCAGCAGCTTAAGCAGGTTCGGCGTCAATGAGCAGTTCTTC. Translated, it gives CASSLSRFGVNEQFF.

V and J are TRBV28 and TRBJ2-3; 9 bases align to TRBD1. The V gene's germline CDR1 is MDHEN and CDR2 SYDVKM. With V trimmed by 6 bases and J by 3 bases, 4 bases remained unmatched. The CDR3 is made up of 14 amino acids. This CDR3 reads CASSRDRETDTQYF. CDR3 in DNA: TGTGCCAGCAGCCGGGACAGGGAAACAGATACGCAGTATTTT.

The V and J genes are TRBV7-6 and TRBJ2-1; the match to TRBD2 covers 8 bases. The V gene end was trimmed by 4 bases and the J gene end by 15 bases; junction bases not matched to a gene: 8. The CDR3 spans 12 residues. Germline V gene data show CDR1 as SGHVS and CDR2 as FNYEAQ. The DNA of the CDR3 is TGTGCCAGCAGCTACCAGACTAGCGCAATGTTCTTC. Amino acid sequence: CASSYQTSAMFF.